The text below deals with one T cell receptor beta chain. This clone was seen only once. What antigen it recognizes has not been identified. No base-level quality is on record; no much larger clone is a single base apart. This entry comes from a study of blood T cell repertoires in COVID-19 (dated by TCRdb to between 2020 and 2021). For context, the study as a whole: Samples from collaborators originated in the United States, Italy and Spain and spanned both the acute and convalescent phases of COVID-19. Where available, HLA class I and class II types were taken from metadata supplied by the sample provider and were not determined by assay-based typing. The repertoires were made available in a free public database intended to serve as a resource for research on the immune response to SARS-CoV-2. Sample metadata almost always included a de-identified subject ID, COVID-19 status, age in years and sex. The samples were drawn from two sources: the first 160 participants of the ongoing ImmuneRACE study, and 1,200 or so subjects contributed by 6 global collaborators. Subjects who had been exposed to COVID-19, were actively infected with it, or had recovered from it provided the deeply sampled blood TCRbeta repertoires that made up the dataset. The prospective study material was composed of cDNA or gDNA derived from T cells, B-cell-depleted T cells, or PBMCs.

Broad study findings and their caveats: The quantity of clinical and demographic metadata differed by source and by participant and was supplied without curation.

Whole blood was collected in K2EDTA tubes by collaborating institutions according to the institutions' own protocols. For TCRbeta analysis, collaborators shipped samples in one of three forms: frozen whole blood, isolated PBMCs, or DNA extracted from either of those sample types. There are 17 amino acids in the CDR3, from cysteine to phenylalanine inclusive. Only the CDR3 portion is preserved as DNA: 51 bases, with reading frame beginning at the first base. Trimming at the junction amounts to 0 bases on V and 4 bases on J, and the germline ends lie 14 bases apart. The germline V gene specifies SGHRS as CDR1 and YFSETQ as CDR2. TCRbeta CDR3 regions were amplified from genomic DNA using the immunoSEQ Assay, a bias-controlled multiplex PCR. Per the original workflow: Within the assay, amplification of reference gene primers was used to estimate how many nucleated cells each sample contained. Sequence reads were collapsed and filtered to measure the absolute abundance of every unique TCRbeta CDR3 rearrangement. For each sample, productive Simpson clonality was calculated as the square root of Simpson's diversity index over productive rearrangements. Drawn from immuneACCESS, this table holds only the in-frame rearrangements with V and J called that TCRdb kept. Clones are partly lost; checked studies trace under half to an unresolved V gene and leave the rest unexplained. For V, J and clone size, that table is used; D and trimming come from the DNA. The sample table lists around 280,000 clones, just under 85% of them with a count of one. Around 4.1% of the sample rests with the top ten.

The receptor chain draws on TRBV5-1 and TRBJ2-6; the D gene is perhaps TRBD2, from 6 matching bases. Sequencing used peripheral blood. This clonotype was obtained from a woman aged 45-65 years with active or convalescent COVID-19. The DNA reads as follows: TGCGCCAGCAGCTTGGCCCCGTGGACTACAGGGGCCAACGTCCTGACTTTC. Its protein product is CASSLAPWTTGANVLTF.